Following are 11 T cell receptor beta chains from one sample sequenced in a study of T cells after yellow fever vaccination. TCRdb fed the 5' RACE reads into MiXCR, producing one record per CDR3 protein. The sample yields 68,000 or so distinct CDR3 sequences, less than 8.5% seen once. Sequenced material: CD8+ T cells sorted from PBMCs, taken 15 days after the yellow fever booster vaccination. The receptors were sampled from a man aged 30 to 45 who received the YFV17D yellow fever vaccine.

The chain carries TRBV25-1 and TRBJ2-1, with TRBD1 matching over 11 bases. CDR1 is MGHDK and CDR2 is SYGVNS in the germline V gene. The junction had 5 bases not matched to a gene; V was cut back by 3 bases and J by 10 bases. The CDR3 sequence is 14 residues long. The CDR3 coding sequence is TGTGCCAGCAGTGACGCCCGGACAGGGGGCGAGCAGTTCTTC. Translating it yields CASSDARTGGEQFF.

This clonotype was detected ten times or more. CDR3 sequence reads: CASSSSGLAGFSEQYF. CDR3 DNA sequence: TGTGCCAGCAGTAGCTCGGGACTAGCGGGATTCTCCGAGCAGTACTTC. V gene TRBV28 combines with J gene TRBJ2-7; 13 bases are a match to TRBD2. J lost 6 bases, V lost 5 bases, and 10 bases had no gene match. The CDR3 loop spans 16 amino acids. Per the germline V gene, CDR1 is MDHEN and CDR2 is SYDVKM. Complete variable domain (other parts from reference TRBV28 and TRBJ2-7): DVKVTQSSRYLVKRTGEKVFLECVQDMDHENMFWYRQDPGLGLRLIYFSYDVKMKEKGDIPEGYSVSREKKERFSLILESASTNQTSMYLCASSSSGLAGFSEQYFGPGTRLTVT.

The chain links TRBV9 to TRBJ1-1; 10 bases agree with TRBD1. Germline V gene lookup returns CDR1 SGDLS and CDR2 YYNGEE. This CDR3 has 15 amino acids. V shed 3 bases, J shed 0 bases, and the junction held 2 bases outside the gene matches. The CDR3 sequence: CASSGGQGLNTEAFF. The CDR3 DNA follows: TGTGCCAGCAGCGGGGGACAGGGGTTGAACACTGAAGCTTTCTTT.

This clonotype was recorded many times. The V and J genes are TRBV25-1 and TRBJ2-1; 9 bases are shared with TRBD2. From germline, CDR1 is MGHDK and CDR2 SYGVNS. V was pared by 5 bases and J by 1 base, with 6 bases of the junction left unmatched. The CDR3 totals 16 residues. CDR3: CASSRYSGGSYNEQFF. CDR3 coding DNA: TGTGCCAGCAGTAGATATAGCGGGGGATCCTACAATGAGCAGTTCTTC. Supplemented by reference TRBV25-1 and TRBJ2-1, the full variable domain reads EADIYQTPRYLVIGTGKKITLECSQTMGHDKMYWYQQDPGMELHLIHYSYGVNSTEKGDLSSESTVSRIRTEHFPLTLESARPSHTSQYLCASSRYSGGSYNEQFFGPGTRLTVL.

This clonotype was picked up many times. The chain links TRBV12-3 or TRBV12-4 to TRBJ1-3, with TRBD1 as a possible D gene (6 bases). The CDR3 is 15 residues long. The V gene lost 1 base and the J gene lost 5 bases, with 12 bases spanning the gap. The CDR3 region is CASSLGDTRRNTIYF. The CDR3 DNA reads TGTGCCAGCAGTTTAGGGGACACACGGCGAAACACCATATATTTT.

In its sample, this clonotype was seen many times. The chain carries TRBV29-1 and TRBJ2-7; TRBD2 might be the D (6 bases). Germline V lookup: CDR1 SQVTM, CDR2 ANQGSEA. The V gene lost 1 base and the J gene lost 3 bases, with 10 bases spanning the gap. CDR3 length: 13 residues. The CDR3 DNA is TGCAGCGTTGAAGGGGGACTGGACTACGAGCAGTACTTC. This encodes CSVEGGLDYEQYF.

This clonotype was picked up many times. J is TRBJ2-1 and V is TRBV19; TRBD2 matches at 11 bases. The length of the CDR3 is 16 residues. The junction had 10 bases not matched to a gene; V was cut back by 7 bases and J by 5 bases. Germline V lookup: CDR1 LNHDA, CDR2 SQIVND (reference sequence). CDR3: CASTLWGTSGHNEQFF. DNA of the CDR3: TGTGCCAGTACCCTTTGGGGGACTAGCGGCCACAATGAGCAGTTCTTC.

This clonotype was observed at least ten times. This chain joins TRBV20-1 and TRBJ2-3; a possible D gene is TRBD1 (5 bases). CDR1 and CDR2 from the germline V gene are DFQATT and SNEGSKA (reference sequence). V was pared by 5 bases and J by 6 bases, with 24 bases between. The CDR3 consists of 16 residues. CDR3 sequence reads: CSAVRPTEFKSDTQYF. The CDR3 nucleotides read TGCAGTGCTGTTCGCCCGACAGAGTTTAAATCGGATACGCAGTATTTT.

This clonotype has at least ten counts. The chain uses TRBV9 and TRBJ2-7, with a possible D match to TRBD1 (5 bases). V was cut by 7 bases and J by 7 bases, with 15 bases left in between. The CDR3 length is 12 residues. From germline, CDR1 is SGDLS and CDR2 YYNGEE. Written as DNA, the CDR3 is TGTGCCAGCGGAAGGGGCTCGGAAGAGCAGTACTTC. Its translation: CASGRGSEEQYF.

This clonotype was seen many times. This chain joins TRBV20-1 and TRBJ2-7; tentatively, D is TRBD1 (5 bases). Looked up from germline, CDR1 is DFQATT and CDR2 is SNEGSKA (reference sequence). The CDR3 runs 13 residues. V lost 5 bases to trimming and J lost 2 bases, with 13 bases between them. Here the CDR3 reads CSARPTATYEQYF. The DNA of the CDR3 is TGCAGTGCTCGCCCGACAGCGACCTACGAGCAGTACTTC.

This clonotype has at least ten counts. The genes are TRBV5-1 and TRBJ2-3; D gene unclear. From germline, CDR1 is SGHRS and CDR2 YFSETQ. With 2 bases removed from V and 2 bases from J, the gap between germline ends came to 9 bases. CDR3 size: 14 residues. The CDR3 reads CASSFGTTTDTQYF. CDR3 bases: TGCGCCAGCAGCTTCGGTACTACCACAGATACGCAGTATTTT.